This TCR beta chain was observed in a study of blood T cells in healthy people across ages (dated by TCRdb to 2014 to 2015). Study-level background: In model experiments, template switching captured about one uniquely barcoded TCR beta cDNA molecule for every two T cells. Using deep sequencing normalized with unique cDNA molecular identifiers, the study measured how TCR beta repertoire diversity changes with age. The donors were split into four age groups: young (average approximately 16 years), middle-aged (39), aged (about 62) and long-lived (over 80). To avoid experimental bias, donors of different ages were distributed randomly across sequencing lanes. The study analyzed two additional independent replicas of 1 million unique cDNA reads from the same blood draw for two donors, one aged 18 to 30 and one aged 80 or older.

In the case of this clonotype: This receptor's antigen is unknown. No much larger clonotype is one base removed from it; base qualities were not supplied.

Donors were under 40 systemically healthy Caucasian individuals from Russia aged about 6 to 100 years. Ten milliliters of peripheral blood were drawn from each donor into EDTA-treated Vacutainer tubes. Ficoll-Paque density-gradient centrifugation was used to isolate PBMCs, with at least 6.5 million per sample. Trizol reagent was used to extract total RNA from the PBMCs, yielding at least 5.5 micrograms per sample. The percentages of naive CD45RAhigh/CD27high T cells were determined by flow cytometry on a PBMC aliquot from every donor. On the study overall, not on this receptor specifically: Observed TCR beta diversity per million T cells fell roughly linearly with age, and a significant reduction was already apparent by age approximately 40. Because the CMV infection status of the donors was unknown, age-related changes in expanded clonotypes may potentially have been confounded. Compared with the aged group, the long-lived group had more naive CD4+ T cells, fewer expanded clones and increased TCR diversity, suggesting age selection. Estimates of total diversity based on one million sequenced T cells were regarded as lower bounds and as underestimates. Since profiling was done on bulk unsorted PBMCs, naive and antigen-experienced compartments could not be conclusively compared. A strong correlation was found between observed TCR beta diversity and the percentage of naive T cells measured by flow cytometry.

The CDR3 covers 17 residues, taking in both the cysteine and the phenylalanine. Only the CDR3 region is kept as DNA, spanning 51 bases read in frame from base 1. Cut back by 9 bases and 4 bases, the V and J ends lie 25 bases apart. The library was obtained by 5' RACE. The data were produced on an Illumina HiSeq 2500. A second PCR of about 7 to 12 cycles was run with a J-beta primer mix and a sample-barcoded 5' primer. Each TCR beta cDNA molecule received a unique molecular identifier from a template-switch 5' adaptor carrying 12 random nucleotides. Each sample yielded at least 2.5 million CDR3-containing paired-end reads. First-strand cDNA was synthesized from all RNA with the Mint cDNA synthesis kit, primed by a TRBC-specific oligonucleotide. Following uracil-DNA glycosylase treatment, all cDNA underwent a first 18-cycle PCR with the universal primers M1SS and BC2_uni_R. From the authors' description of their analysis: For normalization, 1 million high-quality reads were randomly selected from each sample, with every read carrying a distinct molecular identifier. Reads sharing molecular identifiers were discarded rather than binned into consensus sequences. MiTCR, set to a Q25 quality threshold and the strictest error-elimination algorithm, was used for CDR3 identification, clonotype clustering and error correction. A nonparametric unseen species model with Euler transformation was used to estimate a lower bound on total TCR beta diversity. The public sequencing data were trimmed at Q25 with fastp and processed into clonotypes with MiXCR by TCRdb, which kept only in-frame beta chains. Every distinct CDR3 protein forms one entry, paired with its most common genes and DNA. TCRdb's processing, not the authors' own work, is the source of the V and J calls. Within this sample are 1.5 million to 1.8 million distinct CDR3 sequences, with 42% of them counted one time only. In total, the top ten clones hold under 5% of the sample.

This TCR was sampled from a woman between 18 and 29 years old in good health. The chain employs TRBV12-3 or TRBV12-4 and TRBJ1-3; a tentative D call is TRBD1 (5 bases match). The sequencing input was blood. The base sequence is TGTGCCAGTCCCCTGACGGGGGGTGGTAGGAACGGAAACACCATATATTTT. Translated, it gives CASPLTGGGRNGNTIYF.